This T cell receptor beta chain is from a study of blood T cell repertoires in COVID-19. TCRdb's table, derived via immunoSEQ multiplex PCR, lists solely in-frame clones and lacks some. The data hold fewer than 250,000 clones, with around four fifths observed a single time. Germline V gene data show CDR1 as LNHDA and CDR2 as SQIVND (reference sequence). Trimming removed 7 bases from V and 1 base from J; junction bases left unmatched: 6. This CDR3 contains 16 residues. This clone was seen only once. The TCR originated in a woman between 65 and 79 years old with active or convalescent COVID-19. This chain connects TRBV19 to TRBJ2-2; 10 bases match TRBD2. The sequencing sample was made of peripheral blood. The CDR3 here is CASNPLAGVNTGELFF. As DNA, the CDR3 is TGTGCCAGTAATCCTCTAGCGGGAGTGAACACCGGGGAGCTGTTTTTT.